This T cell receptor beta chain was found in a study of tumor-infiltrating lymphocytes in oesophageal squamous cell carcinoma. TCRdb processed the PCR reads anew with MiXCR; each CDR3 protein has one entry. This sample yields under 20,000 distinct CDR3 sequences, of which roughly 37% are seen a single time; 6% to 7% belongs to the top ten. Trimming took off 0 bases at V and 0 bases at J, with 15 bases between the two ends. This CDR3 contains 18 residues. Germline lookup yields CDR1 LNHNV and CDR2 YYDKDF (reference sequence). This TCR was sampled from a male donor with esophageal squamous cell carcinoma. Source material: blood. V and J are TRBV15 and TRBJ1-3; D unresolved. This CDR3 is CATSRDVVPGGSGNTIYF. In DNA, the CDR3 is TGTGCCACCAGCAGAGATGTCGTGCCCGGAGGCTCTGGAAACACCATATATTTT.